This TCR beta chain came from a study of Ad26.COV2.S vaccination and SARS-CoV-2 variants. Study-level background: Within the COV1001 Ad26.COV2.S trial arm, the donor was enrolled. Intramuscularly, Ad26.COV2.S was given either once or twice, 56 days apart.

Overall study findings and caveats: Once vaccination had occurred, spike-specific CD8+ and CD4+ T cell responses reportedly showed substantial breadth. While placebo recipients had lower spike-specific TCR breadth, vaccine recipients had more.

The data were produced by immunoSEQ multiplex PCR, yet TCRdb's version contains in-frame clones alone and is incomplete. The sample holds about 400,000 clones, approximately 91% seen once. Treatment indicated: over 15 received Ad26.COV2.S at low or high dose, single or two shots; roughly 5 received placebo; per-sample allocation not given. Day 63 following the first vaccine or placebo injection was when the samples were taken. Comments on this clone: The antigen remains undetermined.

The ends were cut back, 4 bases at V and 0 bases at J, with 9 bases in the middle. CDR1 and CDR2 from the germline V gene are MGHRA and YSYEKL. The CDR3 covers 15 residues. This TCR was recovered from a person aged 18-65 years who received the Ad26.COV2.S COVID-19 vaccine or a placebo. The input for sequencing was peripheral blood, taken in a trial of Ad26.COV2.S vaccine versus placebo. The J gene is TRBJ2-2, the V gene TRBV4-1; D is uncertain. The CDR3 bases are TGCGCCAGCAGCCCCGGGCCCTCGAACACCGGGGAGCTGTTTTTT. It encodes CASSPGPSNTGELFF.